Below are 23 T cell receptor beta chains sequenced from a single sample in a study of early T cells in non-severe SARS-CoV-2 infection. TCRdb reanalysed the 5' RACE reads using MiXCR and keeps one entry per CDR3 protein. The sample includes tens of thousands of distinct CDR3 sequences, over 9% seen only once; the top ten take more than 7.5%. This specimen consisted of whole blood, obtained at baseline. Receptors originate from an adult who was a healthcare worker with PCR-confirmed SARS-CoV-2 infection or an uninfected control (not recorded which).

Many counts were recorded for this clonotype. This sequence joins TRBV9 and TRBJ2-3; 12 bases align to TRBD1. The germline V gene encodes CDR1 SGDLS and CDR2 YYNGEE. V was pared by 0 bases and J by 5 bases, with 1 base of the junction left unmatched. The CDR3 contains 15 residues. The CDR3 DNA reads as TGTGCCAGCAGCGTAGGGGACAGGGGGCTAGATACGCAGTATTTT. This codes for CASSVGDRGLDTQYF.

In its sample, this clonotype was seen many times. The V and J genes are TRBV15 and TRBJ2-3; D is unclear. This CDR3 is built from 13 residues. CDR1 LNHNV and CDR2 YYDKDF come from the germline V gene (reference sequence). V was clipped by 6 bases and J by 4 bases, with 11 bases between them. CDR3 residues: CATSSTGSDTQYF. Written as DNA, the CDR3 is TGTGCCACCAGTTCAACCGGGTCAGATACGCAGTATTTT. The full variable domain, completed using reference TRBV15 and TRBJ2-3, is DAMVIQNPRYQVTQFGKPVTLSCSQTLNHNVMYWYQQKSSQAPKLLFHYYDKDFNNEADTPDNFQSRRPNTSFCFLDIRSPGLGDTAMYLCATSSTGSDTQYFGPGTRLTVL.

This clonotype was picked up many times. This sequence joins TRBV4-1 and TRBJ2-7; 8 bases map to TRBD1. The CDR3 totals 14 residues. V shed 4 bases and J 0 bases; nucleotides not matched to a gene: 2. Germline V gene lookup returns CDR1 MGHRA and CDR2 YSYEKL. CDR3 sequence: CASSRTGSSYEQYF. In DNA, the CDR3 is TGCGCCAGCAGCCGGACAGGGTCCTCCTACGAGCAGTACTTC.

This clonotype appeared many times. CDR3 DNA sequence: TGCAGTGCAAGTCCCATGGGAGAGACCCAGTACTTC. Amino acid sequence: CSASPMGETQYF. The chain employs TRBV20-1 and TRBJ2-5, with no clear D. Germline V gene sequence: CDR1 DFQATT, CDR2 SNEGSKA (reference sequence). The V end lost 6 bases, the J end lost 4 bases, and 12 bases lay between the germline ends. The CDR3 is 12 amino acids.

The chain recombines TRBV12-3 or TRBV12-4 with TRBJ2-7; D is perhaps TRBD1 or TRBD2 (5 bases each). V lost 6 bases to trimming and J lost 3 bases, with 15 bases between them. This CDR3 has 14 amino acids. CDR3 sequence: CASSSGTVFYEQYF. CDR3 nucleotides: TGTGCCAGCAGCTCCGGGACGGTCTTCTACGAGCAGTACTTC.

This clonotype was observed a handful of times. V is TRBV6-2 or TRBV6-3 and J is TRBJ2-3, with a weak D call TRBD1 (5 bases). CDR1 and CDR2 from the germline V gene are MNHEY and SVGEGT. CDR3 size: 16 residues. The germline V and J ends were trimmed by 5 bases and 2 bases, with 17 bases remaining between them. CDR3 bases: TGTGCCAGCAGTCCCTCAGGGTCTTATTACACAGATACGCAGTATTTT. Encoded protein: CASSPSGSYYTDTQYF.

The chain recombines TRBV30 with TRBJ1-3; the D gene is possibly TRBD1 (5 bases). The V gene lost 6 bases and the J gene lost 4 bases, with 16 bases spanning the gap. This CDR3 contains 14 residues. CDR1 and CDR2 (germline): GTSNPN, SVGIG (reference sequence). Written as DNA, the CDR3 is TGTGCCTGTCCTGCTGGGGGGACGGGAAACACCATATATTTT. It specifies CACPAGGTGNTIYF.

This clonotype has a handful of counts. The chain uses TRBV6-5 and TRBJ1-4; D may be TRBD1 (6 bases). V lost 5 bases and J lost 5, with 15 bases in between. In germline, CDR1 is MNHEY, CDR2 SVGAGI. The CDR3 is 15 residues long. The CDR3 region is CASSSPGTRNEKLFF. CDR3 coding DNA: TGTGCCAGCAGTAGTCCCGGGACAAGAAATGAAAAACTGTTTTTT.

This clonotype showed up just a few times. V gene TRBV6-6 combines with J gene TRBJ2-1; 9 nucleotides match TRBD2. CDR3 length: 15 residues. Germline V CDR1 and CDR2: MNHNY, SVGAGI (reference sequence). The trim removed 4 bases at V and 7 bases at J, leaving 8 bases unmatched. CDR3 protein: CASSSGTSFSNEQFF. In DNA form, the CDR3 reads TGTGCCAGCAGTTCCGGGACTAGCTTCTCGAATGAGCAGTTCTTC.

The chain is built from TRBV30 and TRBJ1-5, with D possibly TRBD1 on 6 matching bases. The CDR3 is 14 residues long. V gave up 0 bases and J gave up 4 bases, with 10 bases separating them. Germline-derived CDR1 and CDR2 are GTSNPN and SVGIG (reference sequence). This CDR3 reads CAWSVGGGNQPQHF. CDR3 in DNA: TGTGCCTGGAGTGTCGGGGGCGGAAATCAGCCCCAGCATTTT.

The rearrangement joins TRBV10-3 to TRBJ2-2; 7 positions agree with TRBD1. From germline, CDR1 is ENHRY and CDR2 SYGVKD. The CDR3 totals 14 residues. CDR3 nucleotide sequence: TGTGTCGCCTCCCGGGACAGTACGGCCGGGGAGCTGTTTTTT. Its translation is CVASRDSTAGELFF.

The chain is built from TRBV12-3 or TRBV12-4 and TRBJ2-3; 8 nucleotides agree with TRBD1. The V segment lost 6 bases and the J segment 1 base; nucleotides outside the gene matches: 9. This CDR3 has 16 amino acids. The CDR3 spells CASSPAGGDGTDTQYF. CDR3 DNA: TGTGCCAGCAGCCCCGCAGGGGGCGACGGCACAGATACGCAGTATTTT.

This chain links TRBV3-1 with TRBJ2-3, with TRBD1 matching 9 bases. The CDR3 contains 14 residues. Trimming cost V 3 bases and J 6 bases; bases outside gene matches: 4. Germline lookup yields CDR1 LGHDT and CDR2 YNNKEL (reference sequence). CDR3 sequence: CASSQGQGGDTQYF. For the CDR3, the DNA is TGTGCCAGCAGCCAGGGACAGGGCGGGGATACGCAGTATTTT.

This clonotype showed up many times. The chain couples TRBV12-3 or TRBV12-4 to TRBJ1-2; 8 bases fit TRBD1. With 1 base clipped from V and 5 bases from J, the junction kept 6 bases outside the gene matches. The CDR3 is made up of 15 amino acids. The DNA for the CDR3 is TGTGCCAGCAGTTTAGGTCAGGGGGCGGCTTATGGCTACACCTTC. Its protein is CASSLGQGAAYGYTF.

The chain carries TRBV5-5 and TRBJ1-5, with D uncertain. Germline values: CDR1 SGHKS, CDR2 YYEKEE (reference sequence). The CDR3 extends over 15 amino acids. Trimming removed 4 bases at V and 6 bases at J, with 17 bases between. The DNA for the CDR3 is TGTGCCAGCAGCCAGGAGGGTCTGAGGATTCAGCCCCAGCATTTT. As protein: CASSQEGLRIQPQHF.

The V gene is TRBV10-3, the J gene TRBJ2-5; no clear D gene. The CDR3 extends over 12 amino acids. The V gene's germline CDR1 is ENHRY and CDR2 SYGVKD. Trimming stripped 6 bases from V and 2 bases from J, with 7 bases between. The CDR3 loop reads CAISNRQETQYF. The CDR3 nucleotides read TGTGCCATCAGCAACAGACAAGAGACCCAGTACTTC.

This clonotype was seen a few times. This rearrangement joins TRBV3-1 to TRBJ2-1, with D possibly called TRBD1 or TRBD2 (5 bases each). Germline CDR1 and CDR2: LGHDT and YNNKEL (reference sequence). The V end was cut by 3 bases, the J end by 0 bases, with 15 bases between. The CDR3 runs to 17 residues. The CDR3 region has the DNA TGTGCCAGCAGCCAGGGCTACGGGGCCCCCTCCTACAATGAGCAGTTCTTC. Amino acids: CASSQGYGAPSYNEQFF.

In its sample, this clonotype was seen a few times. V gene TRBV29-1 combines with J gene TRBJ2-3; perhaps TRBD1 as D (5 bases). CDR1 is SQVTM, CDR2 ANQGSEA, per germline. The CDR3 length is 15 residues. V gave up 1 base and J gave up 5 bases, with 16 bases separating them. The CDR3 nucleotides read TGCAGCGTTGAAGGGGCGGTCAGGGTGGGAGATACGCAGTATTTT. This gives the protein CSVEGAVRVGDTQYF.

The J gene is TRBJ2-1, the V gene TRBV7-2; 10 bases align to TRBD2. There are 14 residues in the CDR3. Germline V gives CDR1 SGHTA, CDR2 FQGNSA. V shed 2 bases and J 8 bases; nucleotides not matched to a gene: 3. The CDR3 DNA sequence: TGTGCCAGCAGCTTAACTAGCGGGGATGATGAGCAGTTCTTC. The encoded protein is CASSLTSGDDEQFF.

This clonotype has just one count. It may be a read error: a sequence one base away is much more abundant. V usage is TRBV9 and J usage is TRBJ1-3; no clear D. CDR3 length: 14 residues. From germline, CDR1 is SGDLS and CDR2 YYNGEE. Written as DNA, the CDR3 is TGTGCCAGCAGCGTAGGCAGGTCTGGAAACACCATAAATTTT. The encoded protein is CASSVGRSGNTINF.

This chain connects TRBV5-1 to TRBJ2-5; 9 bases are a match to TRBD2. This CDR3 is built from 16 residues. J lost 1 base, V lost 1 base, and 5 bases had no gene match. The germline V gene encodes CDR1 SGHRS and CDR2 YFSETQ. The CDR3 sequence is CASSLFPSGTQETQYF. Here the CDR3 DNA reads TGCGCCAGCAGCTTGTTTCCTAGCGGGACCCAAGAGACCCAGTACTTC.

The genes are TRBV10-3 and TRBJ2-3, with 8 nucleotides matching TRBD1. Trimming took 10 bases from V and 0 from J; bases not matched to a gene: 3. Per germline, CDR1 ENHRY and CDR2 SYGVKD. The CDR3 loop spans 13 amino acids. CDR3 sequence reads: CATRTGSTDTQYF. Here the CDR3 DNA reads TGTGCCACCAGGACAGGGAGCACAGATACGCAGTATTTT.

This clonotype was picked up a small number of times. This chain links TRBV10-3 with TRBJ1-1; D is ambiguous. CDR3 length: 14 residues. Germline V gives CDR1 ENHRY, CDR2 SYGVKD. V was trimmed by 2 bases and J by 7 bases, leaving 14 bases between them. Here the CDR3 reads CAISELKQGDEAFF. The DNA of the CDR3 is TGTGCCATCAGTGAGCTTAAACAAGGAGATGAAGCTTTCTTT.